The 29 T cell receptor beta chains presented below share a single source sample, sequenced in a study of CD8+CD57+ T cells in acquired aplastic anemia. Sequencing involved patients with CD8+CD57+ cell expansion previously shown by flow cytometry. Both TCR beta VDJ combination and CDR3 sequence profiling were carried out. Genomic DNA was the template for this profiling. TCRdb re-called the reads with MiXCR, one entry per CDR3 protein. Of approximately 190,000 distinct CDR3 sequences in the sample, more than 45% were seen once. Input material: sorted CD4+, CD8+, or CD8+CD57+ T cells (not recorded which) from PBMCs. The receptors were sampled from a human donor with aplastic anemia.

The chain joins TRBV5-1 to TRBJ2-7; 8 positions agree with TRBD2. The CDR3 has 16 residues. The J segment lost 2 bases and the V segment lost 4 bases, leaving 11 bases of the junction unmatched. CDR1 and CDR2 (germline): SGHRS, YFSETQ. The CDR3 spells CASSLLPGLGTYEQYF. The CDR3 nucleotides are TGCGCCAGCAGCCTCCTTCCGGGACTAGGGACCTACGAGCAGTACTTC.

The rearrangement joins TRBV19 to TRBJ1-2; D is uncertain. The CDR3 runs 14 residues. CDR1 is LNHDA, CDR2 SQIVND, per germline (reference sequence). Trimming cost V 1 base and J 8 bases, with 14 bases left between them. CDR3 nucleotides: TGTGCCAGTAGTATAGGATTTAAGGAGGACGGCTACACCTTC. Encoded protein: CASSIGFKEDGYTF.

The V gene is TRBV6-2 or TRBV6-3, the J gene TRBJ2-7, with a tentative D call TRBD2 (6 bases). This CDR3 comprises 20 residues. With 0 bases removed from V and 4 bases from J, the gap between germline ends came to 28 bases. CDR1 and CDR2 from the germline V gene are MNHEY and SVGEGT. The CDR3 DNA reads as TGTGCCAGCAGTTACTCGCCCATGGTCGCGGCGGGGAAAAGTAGGTACGAGCAGTACTTC. Amino acids: CASSYSPMVAAGKSRYEQYF.

This clonotype was counted only a few times. The chain recombines TRBV5-4 with TRBJ1-5, with D hard to call. The CDR3 extends over 15 amino acids. Between the trimmed V and J ends, which lost 0 bases and 2 bases, there was a span of 9 bases. Germline CDR1 reads SGHNT; CDR2 reads YYREEE (reference sequence). The chain's CDR3 is CASSLGPQGNQPQHF. CDR3 coding DNA: TGTGCCAGCAGCTTGGGGCCCCAGGGCAATCAGCCCCAGCATTTT.

The chain links TRBV29-1 to TRBJ1-2; no clear D. CDR3 length equals 11 residues. Per the germline V gene, CDR1 is SQVTM and CDR2 is ANQGSEA. The DNA for the CDR3 is TGCAGTCGAGTACAAAACTATGGCTACACCTTC. Translation gives CSRVQNYGYTF.

This rearrangement joins TRBV20-1 to TRBJ2-1; 12 bases match TRBD2. V was pared by 2 bases and J by 5 bases, with 1 base of the junction left unmatched. The germline V gene has CDR1 DFQATT and CDR2 SNEGSKA (reference sequence). This CDR3 comprises 14 residues. The CDR3 here is CSARRLAGDNEQFF. In DNA form, the CDR3 reads TGCAGTGCTAGAAGACTAGCGGGAGACAATGAGCAGTTCTTC.

This clonotype was recorded a few times. The V call is TRBV7-6, the J call TRBJ2-3, with D possibly matching TRBD2 (7 bases). The V and J ends lost 3 bases and 4 bases respectively, with 26 bases between them. The CDR3 consists of 19 residues. The V gene's germline CDR1 is SGHVS and CDR2 FNYEAQ. The CDR3 nucleotides read TGTGCCAGCAGCTTTAGGGGCGGGGGCCCAAGAAGGGCCCCAGATACGCAGTATTTT. Protein product: CASSFRGGGPRRAPDTQYF.

The chain joins TRBV11-2 to TRBJ1-2; D is perhaps TRBD1 (5 bases). CDR1 and CDR2 from the germline V gene are SGHAT and FQNNGV. V lost 2 bases, J lost 6 bases, and 13 bases lay in between. The CDR3 extends over 14 amino acids. This CDR3 is CASSLKRQGNGYTF. CDR3 coding DNA: TGTGCCAGCAGCTTAAAAAGGCAGGGAAATGGCTACACCTTC.

In the case of this clonotype: An end of the junction does not agree with germline; a read error may underlie this. In DNA, the CDR3 is TGTGCCAGCACGTCAGGGTCCTTACAAGAGACCCAGCACTTC. Its protein is CASTSGSLQETQHF. The rearrangement uses TRBV7-9 and TRBJ2-5; the D gene is possibly TRBD1 (5 bases). Germline values: CDR1 SEHNR, CDR2 FQNEAQ (reference sequence). CDR3 length: 14 amino acids.

Regarding this clonotype: This may stem from a read error, because a much larger clone lies one nucleotide away. The chain links TRBV12-3 or TRBV12-4 to TRBJ1-5; D gene uncertain. Trimming shortened V by 7 bases and J by 7 bases, and 11 bases separated the two germline ends. The CDR3 spans 12 residues. The CDR3 loop reads CASNARGQPQHF. CDR3 nucleotide sequence: TGTGCCAGCAACGCTAGAGGGCAGCCCCAGCATTTT.

This clonotype was detected only a few times. The rearrangement uses TRBV9 and TRBJ2-7, with D maybe TRBD1 (5 bases). V gave up 2 bases and J gave up 7 bases, with 13 bases separating them. The germline gives CDR1 SGDLS, CDR2 YYNGEE. The CDR3 loop spans 13 amino acids. The CDR3 region is CASSVRADGEQYF. The CDR3 coding sequence is TGTGCCAGCAGCGTCAGGGCAGACGGAGAGCAGTACTTC.

This clonotype showed up just a few times. V usage is TRBV11-1 and J usage is TRBJ2-2, with 9 bases identical to TRBD1. V shed 6 bases and J 5 bases; nucleotides not matched to a gene: 7. The CDR3 contains 15 residues. The germline V gene encodes CDR1 SGHAT and CDR2 FQDESV (reference sequence). In DNA, the CDR3 is TGTGCCAGCAGGGTACAGGGGGCGGATACCGGGGAGCTGTTTTTT. This gives the protein CASRVQGADTGELFF.

This sequence joins TRBV19 and TRBJ1-5; D gene uncertain. V gave up 5 bases and J gave up 2 bases, with 13 bases separating them. This CDR3 has 15 residues. Germline V gene sequence: CDR1 LNHDA, CDR2 SQIVND (reference sequence). CDR3 DNA: TGTGCCAGTAGTCCTCGGGTATACGGCAATCAGCCCCAGCATTTT. Amino acid sequence: CASSPRVYGNQPQHF. The variable domain in full, completed from reference TRBV19 and TRBJ1-5, reads DGGITQSPKYLFRKEGQNVTLSCEQNLNHDAMYWYRQDPGQGLRLIYYSQIVNDFQKGDIAEGYSVSREKKESFPLTVTSAQKNPTAFYLCASSPRVYGNQPQHFGDGTRLSIL.

This sequence joins TRBV24-1 and TRBJ2-7; 11 nucleotides line up with TRBD2. The CDR3 loop spans 18 amino acids. Germline V gene sequence: CDR1 KGHDR, CDR2 SFDVKD. V lost 4 bases, J lost 1 base, and 11 bases stayed unmatched. CDR3 coding DNA: TGTGCCACCAGTGACCCCGGGACTAGCGGAGGACAGTCCTACGAGCAGTACTTC. Translated, it gives CATSDPGTSGGQSYEQYF.

This clonotype was recorded at least ten times. The V call is TRBV11-2, the J call TRBJ1-2, with D perhaps matching TRBD1 (6 bases). The CDR3 runs to 11 residues. From germline, CDR1 is SGHAT and CDR2 FQNNGV. As DNA, the CDR3 is TGTATTCCCGGGGGCCGGGGGGGCTACACCTTC. Amino acids: CIPGGRGGYTF.

This chain uses TRBV24-1 with TRBJ1-2; 10 positions match TRBD1. V lost 5 bases and J lost 5; bases outside the gene matches: 10. The germline gives CDR1 KGHDR, CDR2 SFDVKD. The CDR3 loop spans 16 amino acids. CDR3 protein: CATSARTGGSQYGYTF. CDR3 DNA sequence: TGTGCCACCAGTGCCAGGACAGGGGGATCCCAATATGGCTACACCTTC.

This rearrangement joins TRBV7-2 to TRBJ2-7, with D uncertain. V lost 5 bases, J lost 6 bases, and 17 bases lay in between. Germline V lookup: CDR1 SGHTA, CDR2 FQGNSA. The length of the CDR3 is 14 residues. The CDR3 DNA follows: TGTGCCAGCAGCCACCAATCCACAGTACGCGAGCAGTACTTC. Its translation is CASSHQSTVREQYF.

V gene TRBV24-1 combines with J gene TRBJ2-1; 9 nucleotides align to TRBD1. The CDR3 totals 16 residues. Germline CDR1 reads KGHDR; CDR2 reads SFDVKD. V shed 3 bases, J shed 6 bases, and the junction held 8 bases outside the gene matches. CDR3 amino acids: CATSDPHRGLSNEQFF. CDR3 DNA: TGTGCCACCAGTGATCCCCACAGGGGGCTAAGCAATGAGCAGTTCTTC.

This CDR3 is CASSFARLHRGGYTGELFF. CDR3 sequence (DNA): TGTGCCAGCAGCTTCGCCCGACTACATCGGGGGGGTTACACCGGGGAGCTGTTTTTT. The rearrangement uses TRBV7-2 and TRBJ2-2; 8 nucleotides align to TRBD2. After removal of 3 bases from V and 3 bases from J, the junction contained 15 bases not matched to a gene. Germline values: CDR1 SGHTA, CDR2 FQGNSA. CDR3 length: 19 residues.

V is TRBV2 and J is TRBJ2-5, with 14 bases aligning to TRBD2. The germline V gene has CDR1 SNHLY and CDR2 FYNNEI. The CDR3 covers 16 residues. J was trimmed by 5 bases and V by 7 bases; bases with no gene match: 9. For the CDR3, the DNA is TGTGCCAGCACCGGCGGGGGACTAGCGGGAGTGGAGACCCAGTACTTC. Protein product: CASTGGGLAGVETQYF.

As regards this clonotype: One base away lies a much larger clone, so this may be a sequencing read error. The J gene is TRBJ2-1, the V gene TRBV11-2; D gene ambiguous. From germline, CDR1 is SGHAT and CDR2 FQNNGV. Trimming stripped 3 bases from V and 4 bases from J, with 10 bases between. This CDR3 comprises 14 residues. DNA for the CDR3: TGTGCCAGCAGCTTGCTGTTAGAGTACAATGAGCAGTTCTTC. Translation gives CASSLLLEYNEQFF.

This clonotype was found many times. The gene calls are TRBV9 and TRBJ2-1, with 8 bases identical to TRBD2. The CDR3 runs 15 residues. V gave up 4 bases and J gave up 4 bases; unmatched junction bases: 7. In germline, CDR1 is SGDLS, CDR2 YYNGEE. This chain's CDR3 is CASSPTSGLYNEQFF. Written as DNA, the CDR3 is TGTGCCAGCAGCCCAACTAGCGGCCTATACAATGAGCAGTTCTTC.

The CDR3 region has the DNA TGCAGTGCTAACGGGAGGGATTCCTACGAGCAGTACTTC. This codes for CSANGRDSYEQYF. The rearrangement joins TRBV20-1 to TRBJ2-7; 8 bases agree with TRBD2. V lost 4 bases and J lost 1; bases outside the gene matches: 3. There are 13 residues in the CDR3. CDR1 is DFQATT and CDR2 is SNEGSKA in the germline V gene (reference sequence).

The chain combines TRBV20-1 with TRBJ1-2; 8 bases match TRBD1. Looked up from germline, CDR1 is DFQATT and CDR2 is SNEGSKA (reference sequence). V was pared by 6 bases and J by 4 bases, with 13 bases of the junction left unmatched. The CDR3 runs 15 residues. The CDR3 DNA reads TGCAGTGCGGAAGGACAGGGCTGGGGTGGCTATGGCTACACCTTC. It encodes CSAEGQGWGGYGYTF.

The V call is TRBV7-2, the J call TRBJ2-5, with a weak D call TRBD1 (5 bases). Between the trimmed V and J ends, which lost 5 bases and 5 bases, there was a span of 12 bases. CDR1 SGHTA and CDR2 FQGNSA come from the germline V gene. There are 13 residues in the CDR3. CDR3 coding DNA: TGTGCCAGCAGCCCAGGGCATCCCGAGACCCAGTACTTC. It is translated as CASSPGHPETQYF.

This clonotype was picked up many times. CDR3 in DNA: TGTGCCAGTAGTATTTGGAGGCAGAATCAGCCCCAGCATTTT. It specifies CASSIWRQNQPQHF. This chain uses TRBV19 with TRBJ1-5; D unclear. The germline V gene has CDR1 LNHDA and CDR2 SQIVND (reference sequence). This CDR3 spans 14 amino acids. V shed 3 bases and J shed 4 bases, with 10 bases lying between them.

The table lists this clonotype with many counts. The J gene is TRBJ2-1, the V gene TRBV20-1; TRBD2 agrees at 14 bases. J lost 8 bases, V lost 6 bases, and 6 bases had no gene match. CDR3 length: 14 amino acids. Per the germline V gene, CDR1 is DFQATT and CDR2 is SNEGSKA (reference sequence). The CDR3 DNA reads TGCAGTGCGACTAGCGGGAGGGAACTAGATGAGCAGTTCTTC. Protein: CSATSGRELDEQFF.

This sequence joins TRBV15 and TRBJ1-2; no clear D. Germline-derived CDR1 and CDR2 are LNHNV and YYDKDF (reference sequence). V was clipped by 0 bases and J by 5 bases, with 13 bases between them. CDR3 length: 15 residues. Written as DNA, the CDR3 is TGTGCCACCAGCAGAGACCCCCGGGATCATTATGGCTACACCTTC. Its protein product is CATSRDPRDHYGYTF. The whole variable domain, filled in from reference TRBV15 and TRBJ1-2, reads DAMVIQNPRYQVTQFGKPVTLSCSQTLNHNVMYWYQQKSSQAPKLLFHYYDKDFNNEADTPDNFQSRRPNTSFCFLDIRSPGLGDTAMYLCATSRDPRDHYGYTFGSGTRLTVV.

This clonotype was detected ten times or more. CDR3 coding DNA: TGTGCCACCCGTCGGGGCACTAACACTGAAGCTTTCTTT. It is translated as CATRRGTNTEAFF. The V gene is TRBV15, the J gene TRBJ1-1; perhaps TRBD1 as D (5 bases). Between the trimmed V and J ends, which lost 8 bases and 2 bases, there was a span of 12 bases. Per the germline V gene, CDR1 is LNHNV and CDR2 is YYDKDF (reference sequence). CDR3 size: 13 residues.